Listed here is a single T cell receptor beta chain. Its antigen remains unidentified. The J segment lost 4 bases and the V segment lost 3 bases, leaving 1 base of the junction unmatched. The CDR3 totals 13 residues. Germline assignment: CDR1 DFQATT and CDR2 SNEGSKA (reference sequence). RNA in amounts of about 0.5 to 1 ug was reverse transcribed with random hexamers. TCRdb fed the immunoSEQ multiplex PCR reads into MiXCR, producing one record per CDR3 protein. The sample includes 200,000 or so distinct CDR3 sequences, approximately 95% of them seen just once. This sample stems from a study of CD8 T cells in Susac syndrome. Findings of the study overall: The authors found no clonal expansion in Susac syndrome CD4+ T cell repertoires.

The rearrangement joins TRBV20-1 to TRBJ1-3, with 9 bases matching TRBD1. Sequences were obtained from CD4+ T cells from PBMCs. The source is a human donor with Susac syndrome. In nucleotides, the CDR3 is TGCAGTGCTAGGGGGACAGGGGGAAACACCATATATTTT. Translating gives CSARGTGGNTIYF.